One sample yielded the 14 T cell receptor beta chains listed below, sequenced in a study of blood T cells in healthy people across ages. Next came a second PCR, run for roughly 6 to 11 cycles, which used a sample-barcoded 5' primer along with a J-beta primer mix. MiXCR, applied by TCRdb to the 5' RACE reads, yields one record per CDR3 protein. The table lists 800,000 to 950,000 distinct CDR3 sequences, under 35% of them singletons. The sample was also reused in another study, on T cells of mothers and their children.

Sequencing was performed on blood. Source of these receptors: a woman aged 40 to 50 in good health.

This clonotype was recorded at least ten times. The V gene is TRBV20-1, the J gene TRBJ1-2, with 8 positions matching TRBD1. J was trimmed by 4 bases and V by 0 bases; bases with no gene match: 13. CDR3 size: 17 residues. Germline V gives CDR1 DFQATT, CDR2 SNEGSKA (reference sequence). CDR3 sequence (DNA): TGCAGTGCTAGAGATCGGGAGACAGGGGAACATAGCTATGGCTACACCTTC. This encodes CSARDRETGEHSYGYTF.

Comment on this clonotype: The junction differs from germline at one of its ends, possibly a read error. The chain employs TRBV27 and TRBJ2-6, with a tentative D call TRBD1 (5 bases). Germline CDR1 MNHEY, CDR2 SMNVEV (reference sequence). The CDR3 spans 17 residues. DNA for the CDR3: TGTGCCAGCAGCCCGAGAGGACGGTCCTCTGGGGCCAGCGTCCTGACTTTC. It encodes CASSPRGRSSGASVLTF.

This clonotype turned up a few times. Germline and junction disagree at one end, which may indicate a read error. The chain carries TRBV7-9 and TRBJ1-1; 9 nucleotides line up with TRBD1. Germline CDR1 and CDR2: SEHNR and FQNEAQ (reference sequence). The CDR3 sequence is 16 residues long. Here the CDR3 DNA reads TGTGCCAGCAGCTTAGACCCCGGACAGGGGAACTCTGAAGCTTTCTTT. The encoded protein is CASSLDPGQGNSEAFF. Filled out from reference TRBV7-9 and TRBJ1-1, the complete variable domain reads DTGVSQNPRHKITKRGQNVTFRCDPISEHNRLYWYRQTLGQGPEFLTYFQNEAQLEKSRLLSDRFSAERPKGSFSTLEIQRTEQGDSAMYLCASSLDPGQGNSEAFFGQGTRLTVV.

There are many counts of this clonotype. This chain joins TRBV9 and TRBJ1-2; the D gene is possibly TRBD1 (6 bases). Germline V gene sequence: CDR1 SGDLS, CDR2 YYNGEE. The length of the CDR3 is 12 residues. The ends were cut back, 5 bases at V and 8 bases at J, with 13 bases in the middle. As DNA, the CDR3 is TGTGCCAGCAGGAACAGGGTTGAAGGCTACACCTTC. Encoded protein: CASRNRVEGYTF.

Details on this clonotype: Being one base from a much bigger clone, this may be a read error. J is TRBJ1-1 and V is TRBV29-1; D gene uncertain. The V gene's germline CDR1 is SQVTM and CDR2 ANQGSEA. V lost 5 bases, J lost 5 bases, and 9 bases lay in between. The CDR3 is 11 residues long. CDR3 residues: CSVPTRTEAFF. CDR3 sequence (DNA): TGCAGCGTTCCGACGAGGACTGAAGCTTTCTTT.

This clonotype was seen repeatedly, ten times or more. J is TRBJ2-7 and V is TRBV20-1; the D gene is possibly TRBD1 (6 bases). This CDR3 is 14 amino acids long. V was clipped by 6 bases and J by 2 bases, with 17 bases between them. The V gene's germline CDR1 is DFQATT and CDR2 SNEGSKA (reference sequence). CDR3 coding DNA: TGCAGTGCCTCCTTGGACAGACGACCCTACGAGCAGTACTTC. It encodes CSASLDRRPYEQYF.

This chain joins TRBV19 and TRBJ2-6, with 7 bases that match TRBD2. The germline V gene encodes CDR1 LNHDA and CDR2 SQIVND (reference sequence). V lost 6 bases, J lost 0 bases, and 8 bases stayed unmatched. The CDR3 sequence is 17 residues long. The CDR3 region is CASSSRGGSSGANVLTF. The CDR3 DNA sequence: TGTGCCAGTAGCTCCCGGGGAGGGAGCTCTGGGGCCAACGTCCTGACTTTC. Full variable domain (missing parts from reference TRBV19 and TRBJ2-6): DGGITQSPKYLFRKEGQNVTLSCEQNLNHDAMYWYRQDPGQGLRLIYYSQIVNDFQKGDIAEGYSVSREKKESFPLTVTSAQKNPTAFYLCASSSRGGSSGANVLTFGAGSRLTVL.

V and J are TRBV12-3 or TRBV12-4 and TRBJ1-6; maybe TRBD1 (5 bases). The length of the CDR3 is 16 residues. Trimming removed 6 bases from V and 7 bases from J, with 19 bases in between. The CDR3 coding sequence is TGTGCCAGCAGCTCGCGGAGGGGTGTGGGAAATTCACCCCTCCACTTT. This gives the protein CASSSRRGVGNSPLHF.

The chain combines TRBV9 with TRBJ2-7; TRBD1 aligns across 9 bases. Trimming removed 0 bases from V and 7 bases from J; junction bases left unmatched: 5. Germline CDR1 is SGDLS and CDR2 is YYNGEE. This CDR3 has 14 amino acids. CDR3 sequence (DNA): TGTGCCAGCAGCGTAGGACAGGGGGTGAGGGAGCAGTACTTC. Translation: CASSVGQGVREQYF.

The gene calls are TRBV4-1 and TRBJ2-2; TRBD2 is a possible D gene (6 bases). The V and J ends lost 7 bases and 1 base respectively, with 22 bases between them. The CDR3 sequence is 18 residues long. Germline V gene sequence: CDR1 MGHRA, CDR2 YSYEKL. As DNA, the CDR3 is TGCGCCAGCAACACACCCGGCCCCGGGACTGAGAACACCGGGGAGCTGTTTTTT. Translating it yields CASNTPGPGTENTGELFF.

This chain links TRBV5-1 with TRBJ2-1; 8 nucleotides line up with TRBD1. This CDR3 is 15 amino acids long. V dropped 4 bases and J dropped 2; count of bases not matched to a gene: 5. Germline V gives CDR1 SGHRS, CDR2 YFSETQ. CDR3 coding DNA: TGCGCCAGCAGCCTGGGACAGGACGCCTACAATGAGCAGTTCTTC. Its protein product is CASSLGQDAYNEQFF.

This clonotype showed up just a few times. The chain carries TRBV5-1 and TRBJ1-1; perhaps TRBD1 as D (6 bases). This CDR3 is 17 amino acids long. Per the germline V gene, CDR1 is SGHRS and CDR2 is YFSETQ. V lost 2 bases and J 2 bases, leaving 19 bases between the germline ends. The CDR3, as DNA: TGCGCCAGCAGCTTCGGCAGGGGACAAGGGGTTAACACTGAAGCTTTCTTT. Translation: CASSFGRGQGVNTEAFF.

The gene calls are TRBV6-5 and TRBJ1-4; D not resolved. V lost 2 bases and J 5 bases, leaving 12 bases between the germline ends. The CDR3 length is 15 residues. Per germline, CDR1 MNHEY and CDR2 SVGAGI. CDR3 DNA: TGTGCCAGCAGTTACGGACTAGGTTCAAATGAAAAACTGTTTTTT. Translating gives CASSYGLGSNEKLFF.

The genes are TRBV9 and TRBJ1-3; D is unclear. The length of the CDR3 is 15 residues. V dropped 8 bases and J dropped 4 bases, with 19 bases sitting between them. Germline V gene sequence: CDR1 SGDLS, CDR2 YYNGEE. The CDR3 spells CASSTSLREGNTIYF. Written as DNA, the CDR3 is TGTGCCAGTTCCACTTCCCTTCGTGAAGGAAACACCATATATTTT.